This TCR beta chain was observed in a study of T cell responses to AZD1222 COVID-19 vaccine. The repertoire was sequenced with immunoSEQ multiplex PCR; TCRdb's copy has only in-frame clones and lacks some. This table holds about 150,000 clones, under 95% found once. CDR1 is LNHDA, CDR2 SQIVND, per germline (reference sequence). CDR3 length equals 15 residues. V dropped 1 base and J dropped 6 bases, with 15 bases sitting between them. The J gene is TRBJ1-1, the V gene TRBV19, with D hard to call. The sequence was obtained from an adult in good health. Sequenced here: peripheral blood, sampled on day 0 of AZD1222 vaccination. This CDR3 is CASSIVGRRRAEAFF. Written as DNA, the CDR3 is TGTGCCAGTAGTATAGTAGGGCGGAGGCGTGCTGAAGCTTTCTTT.